This is a list of T cell receptor beta chains from one sample in a study of blood T cell repertoires in COVID-19. Produced via immunoSEQ multiplex PCR; TCRdb's table is partial and in-frame only. The sample records approximately 260,000 clones, approximately 90% being singletons. What was sequenced was peripheral blood. These receptors were obtained from a middle-aged woman who had recovered from COVID-19. Each CDR3 is given with its conserved first and last residue. A D gene is named only where the DNA matches it firmly. Clone sizes are given selectively: once, few, many, or a class where the clone is expanded.

j_call clone_size d_call v_call cdr3_aa cdr3_nt
TRBJ2-5 once NA TRBV7-2 CASSLAGVGETQYF TGTGCCAGCAGCTTAGCGGGAGTAGGAGAGACCCAGTACTTC
TRBJ1-1 few TRBD1 TRBV10-3 CASDRGLNTEAFF TGTGCCAGCGACAGGGGGCTGAACACTGAAGCTTTCTTT
TRBJ1-2 NA NA TRBV11-2 CASSLTPYGYTF TGTGCCAGCAGCTTGACACCCTATGGCTACACCTTC
TRBJ2-7 NA NA TRBV30 CAWSVGDGGEQYF TGTGCCTGGAGTGTGGGGGACGGGGGAGAGCAGTACTTC
TRBJ1-5 NA NA TRBV5-8 CASSSTRTVLNQPQHF TGTGCCAGCAGCTCGACGCGGACAGTTTTAAATCAGCCCCAGCATTTT
TRBJ2-1 few TRBD2 TRBV7-2 CASTPASAGAYNEQFF TGTGCCAGCACCCCTGCCTCTGCGGGGGCCTACAATGAGCAGTTCTTC
TRBJ1-3 NA NA TRBV14 CASSHSGGRKGNTIYF TGTGCCAGCAGCCACTCTGGAGGGAGGAAAGGAAACACCATATATTTT
TRBJ2-2 NA NA TRBV10-1 CASSGRAPSCRELFF TGCGCCAGCAGTGGGAGGGCCCCCTCCTGCCGGGAGCTGTTTTTT
TRBJ1-4 NA NA TRBV2 CASRAFLGDEEKLFF TGTGCCAGCAGAGCCTTTTTGGGCGACGAGGAAAAACTGTTTTTT
TRBJ2-3 NA NA TRBV18 CASSPPLIILDTQYF TGTGCCAGCTCACCACCGTTAATTATATTAGATACGCAGTATTTT
TRBJ2-5 NA TRBD2 TRBV11-3 CASSGRLAGGGETQYF TGTGCCAGCAGCGGGCGACTAGCGGGAGGAGGGGAGACCCAGTACTTC
TRBJ2-1 NA TRBD1 TRBV7-9 CASLVGQGAPGSYNEQFF TGTGCCAGCCTAGTGGGACAGGGGGCCCCCGGCTCCTACAATGAGCAGTTCTTC
TRBJ1-4 NA NA TRBV11-2 CASSLSPNEKLFF TGTGCCAGCAGCCTAAGCCCCAATGAAAAACTGTTTTTT
TRBJ2-2 few NA TRBV3-1/TRBV3-2 CASSPWQGHSVFF TGTGCCAGCAGCCCTTGGCAGGGACATTCGGTGTTTTTT
TRBJ2-7 NA NA TRBV28 CASRGQAGNGYEQYF TGTGCCAGCAGAGGACAGGCGGGAAATGGCTACGAGCAGTACTTC
TRBJ2-7 NA TRBD2 TRBV5-1 CASSLGIGLAKTEQYF TGCGCCAGCAGCTTGGGCATTGGACTAGCGAAGACCGAGCAGTACTTC